A selection of T cell receptor beta chains follows, all from one sample in a study of T-cell memory formation after mild COVID-19. From the 5' RACE reads, TCRdb called clonotypes with MiXCR, one entry per CDR3 protein. Of roughly 340,000 distinct CDR3 sequences in the sample, approximately 15% were seen once. Sequencing was carried out using PBMCs or a T cell subset sorted from them (not recorded which). Every receptor here comes from a man younger than 30 who had mild COVID-19 (a few samples of this study predate the infection). Cell type and time point are not known. The CDR3 runs from the conserved cysteine through the conserved F or W. Each record gives: D gene, V gene, clone size, J gene, CDR3 DNA, CDR3 protein. The D gene is left open where the match is weak. Part of the rows lack a size; the others show once, few, many or a class for expanded clones.

>-|TRBV7-2|few|TRBJ1-1
TGTGCCAGCAGCTTTTGGCGTGCAAACACTGAAGCTTTCTTT
CASSFWRANTEAFF
>-|TRBV6-6|-|TRBJ2-1
TGTGCCAGCAGTTACGGGACCTTGGCCTACAATGAGCAGTTCTTC
CASSYGTLAYNEQFF
>TRBD1|TRBV5-1|-|TRBJ2-5
TGCGCCAGCAGCTATTCCGGGACAGCTAGCCAAGAGACCCAGTACTTC
CASSYSGTASQETQYF
>-|TRBV4-1|few|TRBJ1-5
TGCGCCAGCAGCCAGGGAGAAGATGGGATCCTGGTTCAGCCCCAGCATTTT
CASSQGEDGILVQPQHF
>TRBD2|TRBV20-1|many|TRBJ2-5
TGCAGTGCTAGAGATCGGTCCCCGGCGGGGGACGAGACCCAGTACTTC
CSARDRSPAGDETQYF
>-|TRBV20-1|-|TRBJ1-5
TGCAGTGCAGATGACAGGTCCAATCAGCCCCAGCATTTT
CSADDRSNQPQHF
>-|TRBV5-1|few|TRBJ2-2
TGCGCCAGCAGCTGGTTATCGAACACCGGGGAGCTGTTTTTT
CASSWLSNTGELFF
>-|TRBV4-3|many|TRBJ2-2
TGCGCCAGCAGCCAAGGGACGGGCCGGAACACCGGGGAGCTGTTTTTT
CASSQGTGRNTGELFF
>-|TRBV5-1|-|TRBJ1-1
TGCGCCAGCAGCCCAGGACGAGGCAGGAACACTGAAGCTTTCTTT
CASSPGRGRNTEAFF
>-|TRBV15|few|TRBJ2-6
TGTGCCACCAGCACAAGGGGATCTGGGGCCAACGTCCTGACTTTC
CATSTRGSGANVLTF
>-|TRBV12-3/TRBV12-4|-|TRBJ1-6
TGTGCCAGCAGTTTAGACGGGGGGCGAAGTTCACCCCTCCACTTT
CASSLDGGRSSPLHF
>-|TRBV12-3/TRBV12-4|few|TRBJ2-5
TGTGCCAGCTTAGGGGGAGGTGAGACCCAGTACTTC
CASLGGGETQYF
>-|TRBV24-1|many|TRBJ2-2
TGTGCCACCAGTGACGGGGGAAACACCGGGGAGCTGTTTTTT
CATSDGGNTGELFF
>-|TRBV14|few|TRBJ2-7
TGTGCCAGCAGTCGCCGGGGAGGGGGCTCCTACGAGCAGTACTTC
CASSRRGGGSYEQYF
>TRBD1|TRBV6-1|-|TRBJ1-1
TGTGCCAGCCTGCGGCAGGGGGGATACACTGAAGCTTTCTTT
CASLRQGGYTEAFF
>TRBD2|TRBV7-2|-|TRBJ2-1
TGTGCCAGCAGTTGGTTTAGCGGGGCGCAGTTCTTC
CASSWFSGAQFF
>-|TRBV6-6|-|TRBJ2-5
TGTGCCAGCAGGGGGGCCTCATACACAGAGACCCAGTACTTC
CASRGASYTETQYF
>-|TRBV7-2|-|TRBJ2-1
TGTGCCAGCAGCTATTCGTTAGGTGAGCAGTTCTTC
CASSYSLGEQFF
>-|TRBV5-1|-|TRBJ2-2
TGCGCCAGCAGCCCCGGAGTTGCTCTGATCGCGAACACCGGGGAGCTGTTTTTT
CASSPGVALIANTGELFF
>TRBD2|TRBV5-1|-|TRBJ2-5
TGCGCCAGCAGCAACTCGACTAGCACGGAGACCCAGTACTTC
CASSNSTSTETQYF
>-|TRBV20-1|-|TRBJ2-7
TGCAGTGCTAGAGAAATTTCCTACGAGCAGTACTTC
CSAREISYEQYF
>-|TRBV13|-|TRBJ1-6
TGTGCCAGCAGCTTAAATGGGGATTCACCCCTCCACTTT
CASSLNGDSPLHF
>-|TRBV15|-|TRBJ2-3
TGTGCCACCAGCATCAACCCCGCGGGTACGCAGTATTTT
CATSINPAGTQYF
>-|TRBV7-2|-|TRBJ2-2
TGTGCCAGCAGCTATTCCCTACGGACCGGGGAGCTGTTTTTT
CASSYSLRTGELFF
>-|TRBV28|few|TRBJ1-1
TGTGCCAGCAGTCCCCGGTATAGGAGACCTCAGAACACTGAAGCTTTCTTT
CASSPRYRRPQNTEAFF
>-|TRBV27|-|TRBJ1-2
TGTGCCAGCAGATCACTGACAATGAATGGCTACACCTTC
CASRSLTMNGYTF
>-|TRBV29-1|-|TRBJ2-2
TGCAGCGTTGTACGGGGAACCGGGGAGCTGTTTTTT
CSVVRGTGELFF
>TRBD2|TRBV6-5|-|TRBJ2-1
TGTGCCAGCAGTTACTCCCCCCCTGGGGTAGCGGGGGGGCCTTACAATGAGCAGTTCTTC
CASSYSPPGVAGGPYNEQFF
>-|TRBV25-1|few|TRBJ1-1
TGTGCCAGCACCGACAGTAACACTGAAGCTTTCTTT
CASTDSNTEAFF
>-|TRBV18|few|TRBJ1-1
TGTGCCAGCTCACCTACGAACAGTGGAGGCACTGAAGCTTTCTTT
CASSPTNSGGTEAFF
>-|TRBV6-2/TRBV6-3|-|TRBJ2-1
TGTGCCAGCAGTTACTTTGGGGGTATCGGGAATGAGCAGTTCTTC
CASSYFGGIGNEQFF
>-|TRBV9|few|TRBJ1-5
TGTGCCAGCAGCGCGGACGGCCGGGGACCCCAGCATTTT
CASSADGRGPQHF
>TRBD2|TRBV10-3|-|TRBJ2-2
TGTGCCATCAGTGAGTCGAGCGGGGGGCCGATCGGGGAGCTGTTTTTT
CAISESSGGPIGELFF
>-|TRBV29-1|-|TRBJ1-1
TGCAGCGTTGCCCCCCGAGCGAACACTGAAGCTTTCTTT
CSVAPRANTEAFF
>TRBD2|TRBV7-9|-|TRBJ2-3
TGTGTGGCTAGCGGGAGCACAGATACGCAGTATTTT
CVASGSTDTQYF
>TRBD1|TRBV5-1|-|TRBJ2-5
TGCGCCAGCAGCGGACCCCGGGACAGGGACCAAGAGACCCAGTACTTC
CASSGPRDRDQETQYF
>-|TRBV4-3|many|TRBJ1-1
TGCGCCAGCAGCCAAGAGGCAGGGGTTATCACTGAAGCTTTCTTT
CASSQEAGVITEAFF
>-|TRBV30|-|TRBJ2-1
TGTGCCTGGAGTGTAAAAGGGCGTCGGCAGTTCTTC
CAWSVKGRRQFF
>-|TRBV3-1|few|TRBJ1-6
TGTGCCAGCAGCCAAGTTATCTCCAGGGTCGATTCACCCCTCCACTTT
CASSQVISRVDSPLHF
>TRBD2|TRBV6-2/TRBV6-3|many|TRBJ2-7
TGTGCCAGCAGTTATGGAGCGGGGACCTACGAGCAGTACTTC
CASSYGAGTYEQYF
>-|TRBV6-5|few|TRBJ2-3
TGTGCCAGCAGTTACGGGGTGAGCTCCACAGATACGCAGTATTTT
CASSYGVSSTDTQYF
>TRBD1|TRBV11-2|few|TRBJ2-7
TGTGCCAGCAGCTTGACAGGGACGGAGGAGCAGTACTTC
CASSLTGTEEQYF
>-|TRBV27|few|TRBJ2-2
TGTGCCAGCAGTTTATCCGTCTCCGCCACCGGGGAGCTGTTTTTT
CASSLSVSATGELFF
>TRBD1|TRBV15|-|TRBJ1-5
TGTGCCACCAGCACCGGGACAGGGTCTCAGCCCCAGCATTTT
CATSTGTGSQPQHF
>-|TRBV6-2/TRBV6-3|many|TRBJ2-1
TGTGCCAGCAGTTCCCTTGTAGGAGGTCACAATGAGCAGTTCTTC
CASSSLVGGHNEQFF
>-|TRBV9|-|TRBJ1-1
TGTGCCAGCAGCCCCCAAGGGGCCCTGAACACTGAAGCTTTCTTT
CASSPQGALNTEAFF
>-|TRBV4-1|many|TRBJ2-3
TGCGCCAGCAGCCAAGAAGCTAGCACAGATACGCAGTATTTT
CASSQEASTDTQYF
>-|TRBV4-1|-|TRBJ2-1
TGCGCCAGCAGCTCTCACCAAGGACGGAGCTCCTACAATGAGCAGTTCTTC
CASSSHQGRSSYNEQFF